The T cell receptor beta chain under discussion was sequenced for a study of T cells in Graves' hyperthyroidism and ophthalmopathy (dated by TCRdb to the late 2010s). Describing the broader study: Peripheral blood was sampled at the time of initial diagnosis, prior to any treatment. A discovery cohort of approximately 100 patients, 43 with Graves' ophthalmopathy and approximately 55 with stable Graves' hyperthyroidism, was used to find distinguishing TCR V-J signatures. Prospective prediction of ophthalmopathy was tested in an independent validation cohort consisting of about 20 hyperthyroidism patients and approximately 16 patients who later progressed to ophthalmopathy. The approximately 100 discovery patients were randomly divided into training and test sets at a 7:3 ratio. In about 6 Graves' hyperthyroidism patients, the study also compared T-cell repertoires from thyroid tissue with T-cell repertoires from blood. Following sampling, methimazole starting at 30 mg daily was given to hyperthyroidism patients, and high-dose intravenous methylprednisolone was given to ophthalmopathy patients. TCR Vbeta CDR3 sequencing of 135 peripheral blood samples (fewer than 45 ophthalmopathy, about 80 hyperthyroidism and roughly 17 progressor patients) is reported in the paper. Findings and caveats that apply to the study as a whole: Blood samples also contained most of the expanded thyroid clonotypes (frequency above 0.001), which suggests that blood repertoires may reflect thyroid immune responses. Ophthalmopathy was separated from stable hyperthyroidism by a 13 V-J signature model, with approximately 86% sensitivity and roughly 81% specificity obtained in cross-validation and 80%/75% obtained in testing. Sample size was not statistically predetermined, and blinding of investigators to group allocation was not performed. In validation, the model predicted progression to ophthalmopathy a median of approximately 6.3 months before onset, with approximately 68% sensitivity and more than 72% specificity.

The TCR beta CDR3 regions were amplified from RNA transcripts. The first round of RT-PCR for the TCR CDR3 was performed with the HTBI primer set and the Qiagen OneStep RT-PCR kit. The libraries were constructed in a second round of multiplex PCR and then size-selected and purified. The libraries were sequenced on an Illumina HiSeq2000 using paired-end 100 bp reads. On the study's bioinformatics: SOAPnuke was used to process the raw data, removing reads that contained adapters or uncalled bases, had a mean Phred below 15, or lacked an exact match to the constant primer or identifier. COPE v1.2.5 was used to merge the high-quality paired reads, and each unique nucleotide sequence was defined as a clonotype. Clonotypes were aligned to IMGT TRBV, TRBD and TRBJ reference segments using MiTCR v1.1. Only V-J combinations with frequency above 0.0001, covering 99% to 99.2% of repertoires, were analysed. A TCS score was defined as the ratio between F50 (clonal expansion) and ExV (chaos), using BLOSUM62-based TCRdist between CDR3 peptides within each V-J. Welch's t-statistics and random forest reduced roughly 530 V-J features to 10 to 15, which were used in a naive Bayes classifier (R e1071). The public reads were run again by TCRdb, first through fastp at Q25 and then through MiXCR, and only productive beta chains were kept. Rows are combined by CDR3 protein, so each entry shows the most common genes and DNA. These V and J calls originate from TCRdb's pipeline instead of the authors' own analysis. The sample profile shows hundreds of thousands of distinct CDR3 sequences; 14% of them were found once. The ten largest clones add up to roughly 10% of the sample.

Stable Graves' hyperthyroidism was defined as no progression to ophthalmopathy during 18 months of follow-up. The hyperthyroidism patients were between 18 and 65 years old and newly diagnosed, with a disease duration of less than 2 months. Patients with uncontrolled infections, other autoimmune diseases, pregnancy or lactation were excluded. Diagnoses relied on clinical symptoms, serum thyroxine and TRAb, thyroid ultrasound and orbital computed tomography. Ficoll-Paque density gradient centrifugation was used to isolate PBMCs from about 10 ml of fresh peripheral blood. Total RNA was extracted using Trizol reagent, and RNA quality was assessed on an Agilent 2100 Bioanalyzer. V is cut back by 5 bases and J by 6 bases, with 12 bases in the junction unmatched. CDR1 LGHNA and CDR2 YSLEER were looked up in the germline V gene. There are 16 amino acids in the CDR3, from cysteine to phenylalanine inclusive. Only the CDR3 DNA is retained, 48 bases long and in frame from the first base.

A note on this clonotype: Its antigen has not been determined. There are no base qualities to consult, and no much larger clone falls within one base.

Sequencing was done on a sample of blood. The rearrangement joined TRBV4-3 to TRBJ2-1; TRBD2 agrees with 8 junctional bases. This receptor was taken from a woman aged 18-29 years with Graves' hyperthyroidism. The CDR3 region: CASSLETGGPSNEQFF. The DNA is TGCGCCAGCAGCTTGGAGACGGGAGGGCCGTCCAATGAGCAGTTCTTC.